The 18 T cell receptor beta chains listed next were all sequenced from one sample in a study of cytomegalovirus exposure and HLA in healthy donors. TCRdb's table, derived via immunoSEQ multiplex PCR, lists solely in-frame clones and lacks some. The profile shows more than 55,000 clones, about 93% of them singletons. What was sequenced was PBMCs. The receptor set was obtained from a young woman in good health and CMV-seronegative.

The chain has TRBV6-4 and TRBJ2-2; D is unclear. The CDR3 runs 15 residues. Per germline, CDR1 MRHNA and CDR2 SNTAGT. Trimming cost V 3 bases and J 1 base, with 9 bases left between them. The CDR3 sequence is CASSDNSENTGELFF. DNA for the CDR3: TGTGCCAGCAGTGATAACTCCGAGAACACCGGGGAGCTGTTTTTT.

This chain connects TRBV29-1 to TRBJ2-7; 8 nucleotides line up with TRBD2. V trimming: 6 bases; J trimming: 4 bases; junction bases outside the gene matches: 8. CDR1 and CDR2 (germline): SQVTM, ANQGSEA. CDR3 length equals 13 residues. CDR3 sequence reads: CSVGAGALYEQYF. DNA for the CDR3: TGCAGCGTCGGAGCGGGGGCGCTTTACGAGCAGTACTTC.

This clone showed up just once. CDR3 coding DNA: TGTGCCATCAGCCAGGGACAGGACTACGAGCAGTACTTC. Protein sequence: CAISQGQDYEQYF. The chain joins TRBV10-3 to TRBJ2-7; 8 bases match TRBD1. The ends lost 6 bases at V and 3 bases at J; junction bases unmatched: 4. This CDR3 spans 13 amino acids. Germline V CDR1 and CDR2: ENHRY, SYGVKD.

The chain recombines TRBV6-6 with TRBJ1-4; TRBD1 matches 9 bases. V shed 6 bases and J 8 bases; nucleotides not matched to a gene: 7. This CDR3 comprises 14 residues. CDR1 and CDR2 from the germline V gene are MNHNY and SVGAGI (reference sequence). The CDR3 reads CASSAGQGREKLFF. For the CDR3, the DNA is TGTGCCAGCAGCGCGGGACAGGGAAGGGAAAAACTGTTTTTT.

The V and J genes are TRBV5-1 and TRBJ2-3, with D unclear. Germline assignment: CDR1 SGHRS and CDR2 YFSETQ. The CDR3 length is 17 residues. Trimming took off 3 bases at V and 3 bases at J, with 20 bases between the two ends. This chain's CDR3 is CASSWIGGEGSTDTQYF. In DNA, the CDR3 is TGCGCCAGCAGCTGGATTGGCGGAGAAGGAAGTACAGATACGCAGTATTTT.

The chain recombines TRBV4-1 with TRBJ2-1; a weak D match, TRBD2 (7 bases). This CDR3 is 17 amino acids long. Germline lookup yields CDR1 MGHRA and CDR2 YSYEKL. The ends were cut back, 1 base at V and 0 bases at J, with 13 bases in the middle. The CDR3 protein is CASSQVGRGASYNEQFF. The CDR3 region has the DNA TGCGCCAGCAGCCAAGTTGGGAGGGGGGCCTCCTACAATGAGCAGTTCTTC.

This sequence joins TRBV7-9 and TRBJ1-1, with D possibly being TRBD1 (6 bases). Between the trimmed V and J ends, which lost 2 bases and 0 bases, there was a span of 10 bases. The V gene's germline CDR1 is SEHNR and CDR2 FQNEAQ (reference sequence). The CDR3 sequence is 15 residues long. The CDR3 reads CASSLLGQMNTEAFF. As DNA, the CDR3 is TGTGCCAGCAGCTTATTAGGACAGATGAACACTGAAGCTTTCTTT. The full variable domain, with the rest looked up from reference TRBV7-9 and TRBJ1-1, is DTGVSQNPRHKITKRGQNVTFRCDPISEHNRLYWYRQTLGQGPEFLTYFQNEAQLEKSRLLSDRFSAERPKGSFSTLEIQRTEQGDSAMYLCASSLLGQMNTEAFFGQGTRLTVV.

This clone was seen just once. The J gene is TRBJ2-7, the V gene TRBV10-3; D possibly corresponds to TRBD2 (5 bases). Germline CDR1 is ENHRY and CDR2 is SYGVKD. The V and J ends lost 3 bases and 1 base respectively, with 10 bases between them. The CDR3 has 14 residues. The CDR3 nucleotides are TGTGCCATCAGTGAACCCAGGACTTCCTACGAGCAGTACTTC. Its translation: CAISEPRTSYEQYF.

The V and J genes are TRBV11-2 and TRBJ1-3, with 8 nucleotides matching TRBD1. Per germline, CDR1 SGHAT and CDR2 FQNNGV. This CDR3 contains 15 residues. Losses at the gene ends were 3 bases for V and 2 bases for J; bases not matched to a gene: 3. CDR3 region: CASSLTGVTGNTIYF. The CDR3, as DNA: TGTGCCAGCAGCTTGACAGGGGTGACTGGAAACACCATATATTTT.

This clone was counted once. The rearrangement joins TRBV5-1 to TRBJ2-3; TRBD1 matches 7 bases. Germline V gene sequence: CDR1 SGHRS, CDR2 YFSETQ. The CDR3 runs to 16 residues. Unmatched junction bases numbered 9, after V lost 4 bases and J lost 1 base. The CDR3 here is CASSTGRDSGTDTQYF. In DNA form, the CDR3 reads TGCGCCAGCAGCACGGGCCGGGACAGCGGCACAGATACGCAGTATTTT.

This sequence joins TRBV29-1 and TRBJ2-2; TRBD1 aligns across 7 bases. The CDR3 consists of 14 residues. Germline V CDR1 and CDR2: SQVTM, ANQGSEA. Unmatched junction bases numbered 3, after V lost 5 bases and J lost 0 bases. The CDR3 DNA reads as TGCAGCGTTAAGGACAGGACGAACACCGGGGAGCTGTTTTTT. This encodes CSVKDRTNTGELFF.

This chain connects TRBV6-5 to TRBJ1-1, with D unresolved. Germline values: CDR1 MNHEY, CDR2 SVGAGI. The ends were cut back, 2 bases at V and 0 bases at J, with 4 bases in the middle. The CDR3 totals 13 residues. The chain's CDR3 is CASSYELNTEAFF. CDR3 in DNA: TGTGCCAGCAGTTACGAGTTGAACACTGAAGCTTTCTTT.

The CDR3 nucleotides read TGTGCCAGCAGCTCTCACATAGGAGCCGCTAATGAAAAACTGTTTTTT. Its translation is CASSSHIGAANEKLFF. The chain joins TRBV7-9 to TRBJ1-4; D not resolved. The V end was cut by 4 bases, the J end by 3 bases, with 15 bases between. The germline V gene encodes CDR1 SEHNR and CDR2 FQNEAQ (reference sequence). This CDR3 contains 16 residues.

V usage is TRBV28 and J usage is TRBJ1-5, with 8 bases fitting TRBD1. The CDR3 loop spans 15 amino acids. Germline V gene lookup returns CDR1 MDHEN and CDR2 SYDVKM. V was pared by 6 bases and J by 7 bases, with 11 bases of the junction left unmatched. Written as DNA, the CDR3 is TGTGCCAGCAGACAACAGGGGGGAACTTGGCAGCCCCAGCATTTT. Translated, it gives CASRQQGGTWQPQHF.

This clone was observed a single time. This chain uses TRBV29-1 with TRBJ2-7; tentatively, D is TRBD1 (6 bases). The CDR3 consists of 11 residues. CDR1 SQVTM and CDR2 ANQGSEA come from the germline V gene. CDR3 residues: CSFRGSYEQYF. Written as DNA, the CDR3 is TGCAGTTTCAGGGGTTCCTACGAGCAGTACTTC.

This chain uses TRBV5-6 with TRBJ1-4; D is possibly TRBD1 (6 bases). The CDR3 covers 14 residues. The V gene lost 2 bases and the J gene lost 7 bases, with 12 bases spanning the gap. Germline CDR1 and CDR2: SGHDT and YYEEEE. The CDR3: CASSFQGNGEKLFF. In DNA, the CDR3 is TGTGCCAGCAGCTTTCAGGGGAACGGTGAAAAACTGTTTTTT.

The J gene is TRBJ2-2, the V gene TRBV4-2; 7 bases line up with TRBD1. Germline V gene sequence: CDR1 LGHNA, CDR2 YNFKEQ. V lost 1 base to trimming and J lost 4 bases; unmatched junction nucleotides: 0. The CDR3 runs to 14 residues. CDR3 nucleotide sequence: TGTGCCAGCAGCCAAGGACAGGGCACCGGGGAGCTGTTTTTT. This codes for CASSQGQGTGELFF.

This clone was detected once. This chain connects TRBV9 to TRBJ2-7, with 9 bases identical to TRBD2. The CDR3 is 16 amino acids. With V trimmed by 0 bases and J by 6 bases, 10 bases remained unmatched. Germline values: CDR1 SGDLS, CDR2 YYNGEE. DNA for the CDR3: TGTGCCAGCAGCGTAGACGGGCGGGGACTAGCAAGCGAGCAGTACTTC. Protein product: CASSVDGRGLASEQYF.